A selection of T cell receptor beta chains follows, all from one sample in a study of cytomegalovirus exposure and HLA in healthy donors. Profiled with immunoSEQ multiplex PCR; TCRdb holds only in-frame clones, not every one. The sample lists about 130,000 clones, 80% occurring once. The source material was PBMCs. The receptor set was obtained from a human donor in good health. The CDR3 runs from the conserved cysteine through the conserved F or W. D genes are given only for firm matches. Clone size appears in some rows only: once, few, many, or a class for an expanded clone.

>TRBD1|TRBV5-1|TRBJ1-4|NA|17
CASSADRGTSLNEKLFF
TGCGCCAGCAGCGCCGACAGGGGGACTAGTTTAAATGAAAAACTGTTTTTT
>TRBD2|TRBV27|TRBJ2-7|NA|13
CASRLAGGYEQYF
TGTGCCAGCCGACTAGCGGGGGGCTACGAGCAGTACTTC
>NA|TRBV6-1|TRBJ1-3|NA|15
CASSEDAGLGNTIYF
TGTGCCAGCAGTGAAGACGCAGGGTTGGGAAACACCATATATTTT
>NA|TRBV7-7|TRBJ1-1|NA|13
CASSLGTTTEAFF
TGTGCCAGCAGCTTAGGCACAACAACTGAAGCTTTCTTT
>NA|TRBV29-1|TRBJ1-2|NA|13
CSVESGQNYGYTF
TGCAGCGTTGAATCAGGACAGAACTATGGCTACACCTTC
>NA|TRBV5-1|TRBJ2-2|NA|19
CASSLPPPTSRGNTGELFF
TGCGCCAGCAGCTTGCCTCCACCGACTAGTCGGGGAAACACCGGGGAGCTGTTTTTT
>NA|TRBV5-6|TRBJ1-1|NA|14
CASSFTAMNTEAFF
TGTGCCAGCAGCTTCACAGCTATGAACACTGAAGCTTTCTTT
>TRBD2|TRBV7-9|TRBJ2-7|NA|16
CASSSRDSGEPYEQYF
TGTGCCAGCAGCTCCCGAGACAGCGGGGAACCCTACGAGCAGTACTTC
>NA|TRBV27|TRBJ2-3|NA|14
CASSFNRLPDTQYF
TGTGCCAGCAGTTTTAACAGGTTACCAGATACGCAGTATTTT
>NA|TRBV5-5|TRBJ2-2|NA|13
CASSPQGHGELFF
TGTGCCAGCAGCCCTCAGGGTCACGGGGAGCTGTTTTTT
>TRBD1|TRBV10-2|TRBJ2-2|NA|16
CASGLTGPVDYGELFF
TGCGCCAGCGGTCTGACAGGGCCGGTTGATTACGGGGAGCTGTTTTTT
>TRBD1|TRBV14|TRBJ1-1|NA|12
CASRTGAGEAFF
TGTGCCAGCAGGACAGGGGCTGGGGAAGCTTTCTTT
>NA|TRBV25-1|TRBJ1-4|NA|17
CASSEIFPVPTNEKLFF
TGTGCCAGCAGTGAAATTTTTCCAGTCCCAACTAATGAAAAACTGTTTTTT
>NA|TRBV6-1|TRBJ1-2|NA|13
CASSEEEGYGYTF
TGTGCCAGCAGTGAGGAAGAGGGCTATGGCTACACCTTC
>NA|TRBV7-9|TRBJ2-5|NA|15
CASSLLAGVQETQYF
TGTGCCAGCAGCTTATTGGCCGGGGTGCAAGAGACCCAGTACTTC
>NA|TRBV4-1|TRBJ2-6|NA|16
CASSQQKISGANVLTF
TGCGCCAGCAGCCAACAGAAAATTTCTGGGGCCAACGTCCTGACTTTC
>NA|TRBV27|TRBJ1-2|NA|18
CASGDYLSGKRGYEYYTF
TGTGCCAGCGGTGATTATTTGTCCGGAAAGCGGGGCTATGAATACTACACCTTC
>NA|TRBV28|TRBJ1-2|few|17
CASRDTGGGQANYGYTF
TGTGCCAGCAGAGACACGGGGGGCGGACAAGCTAACTATGGCTACACCTTC
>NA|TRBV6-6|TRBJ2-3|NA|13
CASRLASTDTQYF
TGTGCCAGCAGACTCGCTAGCACAGATACGCAGTATTTT
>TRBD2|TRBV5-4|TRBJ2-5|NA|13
CASSPGGEATQYF
TGTGCCAGCAGCCCGGGGGGGGAAGCGACCCAGTACTTC
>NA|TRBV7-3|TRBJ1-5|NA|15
CASSSARQSNQPQHF
TGTGCCAGCAGCTCAGCTCGACAGAGCAATCAGCCCCAGCATTTT
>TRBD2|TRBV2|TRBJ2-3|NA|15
CARGTLAGDTDTQYF
TGTGCCAGAGGGACACTAGCGGGGGATACAGATACGCAGTATTTT
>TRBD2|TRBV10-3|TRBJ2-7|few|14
CAISEETSGYEQYF
TGTGCCATCAGTGAGGAGACTAGCGGATACGAGCAGTACTTC
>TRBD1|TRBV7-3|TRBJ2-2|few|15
CASSSGQGASGELFF
TGTGCCAGCAGCTCCGGACAGGGGGCCTCCGGGGAGCTGTTTTTT
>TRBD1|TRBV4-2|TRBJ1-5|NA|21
CASSPAGPSQGQSLSNQPQHF
TGTGCCAGCAGCCCGGCAGGCCCCAGCCAGGGACAGTCGCTTAGCAATCAGCCCCAGCATTTT
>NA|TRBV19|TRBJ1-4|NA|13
CATKGGYNEKLFF
TGTGCCACCAAAGGGGGATATAATGAAAAACTGTTTTTT
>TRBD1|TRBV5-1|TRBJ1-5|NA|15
CASTLTGGSNQPQHF
TGCGCCAGCACCTTGACAGGGGGTAGCAATCAGCCCCAGCATTTT
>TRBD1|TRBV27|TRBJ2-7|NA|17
CASSLSGDRGQNYEQYF
TGTGCCAGCAGTTTATCCGGGGACAGGGGTCAAAACTACGAGCAGTACTTC